One and the same sample provided the 5 T cell receptor beta chains below, sequenced in a study of T-cell reconstitution after alpha-beta-depleted transplantation in children. TCRbeta library construction was performed incorporating unique molecular identifiers. TCRdb redid the calling of the PCR reads with MiXCR, one entry per CDR3 protein. The table has about 580,000 distinct CDR3 sequences, roughly a quarter seen once; the top ten hold 30% to 45%. The source was PBMCs, collected before TCRalphabeta/CD19-depleted stem cell transplant. These receptors all come from a boy in the first two years of life with Wiskott-Aldrich syndrome, due to receive a stem cell transplant.

This clonotype has just a few counts. The V gene is TRBV20-1, the J gene TRBJ2-1, with TRBD2 identical over 8 bases. The CDR3 is 16 residues long. With 8 bases clipped from V and 3 bases from J, the junction kept 15 bases outside the gene matches. Germline V gene sequence: CDR1 DFQATT, CDR2 SNEGSKA (reference sequence). CDR3 protein: CSTQPPVAGIYNEQFF. CDR3 DNA sequence: TGCAGTACCCAACCACCAGTAGCGGGAATCTACAATGAGCAGTTCTTC.

This chain joins TRBV24-1 and TRBJ1-5; 9 bases line up with TRBD1. Germline values: CDR1 KGHDR, CDR2 SFDVKD. Trimming removed 3 bases from V and 6 bases from J; junction bases left unmatched: 8. This CDR3 has 16 residues. The CDR3 bases are TGTGCCACCAGTGATAGACAGGGGGAGTTCGGTCAGCCCCAGCATTTT. This sequence encodes CATSDRQGEFGQPQHF.

The table lists this clonotype with a few counts. This sequence joins TRBV27 and TRBJ1-2; TRBD1 matches 8 bases. V lost 6 bases and J lost 1; bases outside the gene matches: 7. The length of the CDR3 is 15 residues. The germline V gene has CDR1 MNHEY and CDR2 SMNVEV (reference sequence). Written as DNA, the CDR3 is TGTGCCAGCAGCAGACGGGACAGGAGTAACTATGGCTACACCTTC. Its protein product is CASSRRDRSNYGYTF.

The chain links TRBV9 to TRBJ2-7; the match to TRBD2 covers 8 bases. V shed 0 bases, J shed 2 bases, and the junction held 10 bases outside the gene matches. The length of the CDR3 is 17 residues. Per the germline V gene, CDR1 is SGDLS and CDR2 is YYNGEE. This CDR3 reads CASSVGFGGSGTYEQYF. Written as DNA, the CDR3 is TGTGCCAGCAGCGTAGGCTTCGGCGGTAGCGGGACCTACGAGCAGTACTTC.

This clonotype was recorded a few times. The V and J genes are TRBV28 and TRBJ2-1; 10 bases are a match to TRBD2. V was clipped by 6 bases and J by 4 bases; unmatched bases: 6. CDR1 is MDHEN, CDR2 SYDVKM, per germline. The CDR3 is 15 residues long. The CDR3 loop is CASRTSGYRYNEQFF. CDR3 nucleotide sequence: TGTGCCAGCAGGACTAGCGGGTACAGGTACAATGAGCAGTTCTTC.